This TCR beta chain appears in the sequencing data of a study of cytomegalovirus exposure and HLA in healthy donors. The PCR used 60 Vbeta and 13 Jbeta primers. The repertoire was sequenced with immunoSEQ multiplex PCR; TCRdb's copy has only in-frame clones and lacks some. The sample has tens of thousands of clones; approximately 78% are singletons. Study-level results: It was shown in a later analysis that HLA-associated TCR beta chains were more clonally expanded than other, equally common chains. Data from an earlier analysis indicated that most TCR beta V segments were productive either about 90% or about 30% of the time.

About this clone: What it binds is unknown.

This TCR derives from a woman aged 30 to 39 in good health and CMV-seronegative. Sequencing used PBMCs.

CDR3: CASSLGSRLTSPLHF. The CDR3 DNA reads as TGTGCCAGCAGTTTGGGTAGCAGACTTACTTCACCCCTCCACTTT. The chain carries TRBV27 and TRBJ1-6; D ambiguous. This CDR3 spans 15 amino acids. Deletions cut 3 bases from V and 9 bases from J, with 15 bases between. Germline-derived CDR1 and CDR2 are MNHEY and SMNVEV (reference sequence).